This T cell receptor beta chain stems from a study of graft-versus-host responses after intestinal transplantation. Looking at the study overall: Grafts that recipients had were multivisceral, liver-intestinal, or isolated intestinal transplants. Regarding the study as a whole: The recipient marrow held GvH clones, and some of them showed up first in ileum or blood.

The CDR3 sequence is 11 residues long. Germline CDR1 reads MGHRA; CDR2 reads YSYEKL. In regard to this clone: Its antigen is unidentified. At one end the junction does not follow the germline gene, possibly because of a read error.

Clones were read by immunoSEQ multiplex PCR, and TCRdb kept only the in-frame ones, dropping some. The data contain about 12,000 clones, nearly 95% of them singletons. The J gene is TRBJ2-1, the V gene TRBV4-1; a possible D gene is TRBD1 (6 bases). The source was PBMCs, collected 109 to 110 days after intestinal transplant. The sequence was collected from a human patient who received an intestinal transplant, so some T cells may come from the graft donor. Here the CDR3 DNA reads TGCGCCAGCAGCCAAAGTGGGGACACTCTCTTC. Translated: CASSQSGDTLF.